The source of this T cell receptor beta chain is a study of human T cells and chemical hapten exposure. Looking at the study overall: Per-sample TCR yields varied mainly from small pooled library volume differences.

Study-wide points: High-frequency TCRs, those above 1 in 1000, stayed the same after DPC sensitization.

Time point described: healthy volunteer bleed at 6 weeks. Extraction of total RNA was performed on unfractionated whole blood. Unique molecular identifiers were attached to individual cDNA molecules during library preparation. TCRdb passed the RACE reads through MiXCR, listing each CDR3 protein once. The sample yields some 77,000 distinct CDR3 sequences, 8.6% seen once. Note on this clonotype: Its antigen is unidentified.

The receptor's source is a female donor in good health. Some clones in this sample may be carry-over from other donors' samples. Sequenced input: whole blood.

CDR3 amino acids: CANGQGANEQFF. In nucleotides, the CDR3 is TGTGCCAACGGACAGGGAGCCAATGAGCAGTTCTTC. The chain is built from TRBV6-6 and TRBJ2-1; 8 nucleotides match TRBD1. Germline loops: CDR1 MNHNY, CDR2 SVGAGI (reference sequence). The CDR3 length is 12 residues. The V gene end was trimmed by 10 bases and the J gene end by 6 bases; junction bases not matched to a gene: 5.